The present T cell receptor beta chain was sequenced within a study of shared clonotypes between healthy human individuals. Study as a whole: Contributing individuals were a couple of females and a few males aged 18 to 49. Per-donor plates numbered three CD4 naive, three CD4 memory, two CD8 naive and one CD8 memory. Study findings and constraints: Larger estimated richness was generally recorded for naive subsets relative to memory subsets.

In germline, CDR1 is MDHEN, CDR2 SYDVKM. The V end was cut by 6 bases, the J end by 8 bases, with 19 bases between. The CDR3 is made up of 15 amino acids. Naive CD8 cells comprised CD45RO-negative, CCR7-positively selected cells, excluding terminally differentiated effector memory CD45RA+ cells. All the donors were Caucasian adults who lived in Nashville, Tennessee. As concerns this clone: The antigen is unknown.

Produced via immunoSEQ multiplex PCR; TCRdb's table is partial and in-frame only. The table records roughly 1,800,000 clones, around 96% of them present only once. This chain connects TRBV28 to TRBJ1-4; D not resolved. The material sequenced was naive CD8+ T cells sorted from blood. This receptor was obtained from a man aged 18-30 years in good health. CDR3: CASRREPTGYEKLFF. The DNA for the CDR3 is TGTGCCAGCAGAAGAGAACCCACTGGGTACGAAAAACTGTTTTTT.